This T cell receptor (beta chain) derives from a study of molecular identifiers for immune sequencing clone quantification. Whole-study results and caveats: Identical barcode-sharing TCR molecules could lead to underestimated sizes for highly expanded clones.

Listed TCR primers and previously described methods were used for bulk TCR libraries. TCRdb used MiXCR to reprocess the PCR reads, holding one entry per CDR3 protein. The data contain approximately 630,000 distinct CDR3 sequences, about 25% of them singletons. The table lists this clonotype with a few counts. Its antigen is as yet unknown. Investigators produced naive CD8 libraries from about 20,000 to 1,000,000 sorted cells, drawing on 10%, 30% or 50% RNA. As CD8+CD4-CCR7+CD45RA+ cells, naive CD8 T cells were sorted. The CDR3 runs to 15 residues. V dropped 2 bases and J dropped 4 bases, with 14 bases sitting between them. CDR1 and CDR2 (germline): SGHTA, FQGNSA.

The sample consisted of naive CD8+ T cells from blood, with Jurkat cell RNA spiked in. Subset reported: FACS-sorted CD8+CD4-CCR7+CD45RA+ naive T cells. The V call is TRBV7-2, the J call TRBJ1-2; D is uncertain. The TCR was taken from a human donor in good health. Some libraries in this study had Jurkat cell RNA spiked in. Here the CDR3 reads CASSLFQADAYGYTF. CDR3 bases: TGTGCCAGCAGCTTATTTCAGGCCGACGCCTATGGCTACACCTTC.